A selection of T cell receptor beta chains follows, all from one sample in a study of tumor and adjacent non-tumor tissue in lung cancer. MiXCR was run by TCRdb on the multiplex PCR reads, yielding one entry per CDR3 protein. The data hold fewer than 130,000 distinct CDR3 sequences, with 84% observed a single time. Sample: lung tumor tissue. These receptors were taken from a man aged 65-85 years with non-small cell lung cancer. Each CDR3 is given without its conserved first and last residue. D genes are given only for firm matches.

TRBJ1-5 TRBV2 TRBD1 ASSEVVGGAH
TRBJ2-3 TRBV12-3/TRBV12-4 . ASSFGETQF
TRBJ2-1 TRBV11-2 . AGSHGQIYNEHF
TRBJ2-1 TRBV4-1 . ASSLGSGVQGRIALCSYNEQF
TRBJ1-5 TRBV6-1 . ASSEAGGRQPLH
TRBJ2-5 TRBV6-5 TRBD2 ASNYSVAGEKETQY
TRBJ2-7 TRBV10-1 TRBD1 VSSVPGQAWEQY
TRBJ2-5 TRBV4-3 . ASSQAEGVGQETQY
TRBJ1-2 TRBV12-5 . ASLGGNYDYT
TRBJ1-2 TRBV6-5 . ASRPPTGGRGYSGYT
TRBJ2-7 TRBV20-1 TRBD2 RSTVAGSHYEQY
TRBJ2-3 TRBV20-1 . SVETVAGAYTDTQY
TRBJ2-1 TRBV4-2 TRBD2 ASSQDLGGDGDEQF
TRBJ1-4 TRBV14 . ASSLTRWSGPRGANEKLF
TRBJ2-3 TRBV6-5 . ASSSSWGSVTTVTQY
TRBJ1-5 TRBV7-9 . TSSSGTDNQPQH
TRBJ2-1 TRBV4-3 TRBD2 AGSQDPAGAGYNEQS
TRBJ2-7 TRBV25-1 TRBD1 ASGPPTGTGWGSEQY
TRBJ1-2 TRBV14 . ASNQTYLDGYT
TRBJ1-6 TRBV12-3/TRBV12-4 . ANSRSVYNSPLH
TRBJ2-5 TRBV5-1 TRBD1 ASGLGGQGQETQY
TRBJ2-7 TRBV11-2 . ASSPPSYEQY
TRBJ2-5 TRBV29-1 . SVEVSGETQY
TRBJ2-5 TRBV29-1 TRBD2 RVELYWTSGGKQETQH
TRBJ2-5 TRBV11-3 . ASSLWSSLDETQY
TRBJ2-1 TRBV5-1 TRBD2 ASRELGRESDDEQF
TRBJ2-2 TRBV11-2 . ASSLTGTGLAGELF
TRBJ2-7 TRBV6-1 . ASSDLWTATYDQY
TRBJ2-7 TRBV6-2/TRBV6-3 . AGDVGLRAYEQY
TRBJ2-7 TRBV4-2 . ASSQAVRRQVEDEEY
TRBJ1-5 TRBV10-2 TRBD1 ARKIDRGGSIQPQH
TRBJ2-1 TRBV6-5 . ASRYGGSYNEQF
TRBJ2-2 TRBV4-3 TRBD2 TSSQDGTSGRGEPF
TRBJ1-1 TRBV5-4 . ASRLLGGWNTEAF
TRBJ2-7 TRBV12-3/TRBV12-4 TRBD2 DSSTSSGRTYEQY
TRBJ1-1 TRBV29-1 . SVFSATRGTEAL
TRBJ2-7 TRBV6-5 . ASSYVGEIYEQY
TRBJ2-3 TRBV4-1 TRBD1 ASSQDGPMGRGLTDAQY
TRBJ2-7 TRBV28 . ASSFPGPSYEQY
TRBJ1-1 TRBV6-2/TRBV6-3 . ASTYKGRTEAS
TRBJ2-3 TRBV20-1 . GAPRRSGGLTDTQY
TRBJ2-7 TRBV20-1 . SARDGETDTYEQY
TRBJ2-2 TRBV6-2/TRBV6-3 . ASSSSDGQETGELF
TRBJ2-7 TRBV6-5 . DSSPMLGYEQY
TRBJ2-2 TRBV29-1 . SVLEWGTRELF